This T cell receptor beta chain was profiled in a study of Graves' ophthalmopathy and Graves' hyperthyroidism. Study in general: Investigators collected peripheral blood at initial diagnosis, before any treatment was given.

This clonotype was observed many times. Antigen: not known. Per germline, CDR1 MDHEN and CDR2 SYDVKM. The CDR3 covers 15 residues. V gave up 5 bases and J gave up 9 bases, with 17 bases separating them. General study results and limits: A model built from 13 signatures distinguished ophthalmopathy from stable hyperthyroidism with approximately 88% sensitivity and approximately 81% specificity. The model predicted ophthalmopathy progression with more than 70% sensitivity and around 72% specificity. The majority of expanded thyroid clonotypes above 0.001 frequency also occurred in blood.

RNA transcripts served as template for amplifying TCR beta CDR3 sequences. Second-round multiplex PCR came after first-round RT-PCR with HTBI primers. TCRdb reanalysed the multiplex PCR reads using MiXCR and keeps one entry per CDR3 protein. The table shows 300,000 to 400,000 distinct CDR3 sequences, with about a sixth occurring only once. Sequencing was carried out using peripheral blood. The rearrangement links TRBV28 to TRBJ1-6; TRBD1 is a possible D gene (6 bases). The receptor was isolated from an adult woman with stable Graves' hyperthyroidism. CDR3 sequence reads: CASSRTDLVGSPLHF. As DNA, the CDR3 is TGTGCCAGCAGTCGGACAGACCTGGTCGGTTCACCCCTCCACTTT.